Below, 17 T cell receptor beta chains from the same sample are listed, as sequenced in a study of cytomegalovirus exposure and HLA in healthy donors. In the PCR, 60 Vbeta and 13 Jbeta primers were used. The assay was immunoSEQ multiplex PCR, and TCRdb's table has in-frame clones only and misses some. The sample records approximately 97,000 clones, roughly 79% being singletons. What was sequenced was PBMCs. These receptors were obtained from a woman aged 65 to 85 in good health and CMV-seropositive.

V and J are TRBV7-3 and TRBJ2-2, with D unclear. Trimming left V 6 bases short and J 0 bases short, with 11 bases between. Germline-derived CDR1 and CDR2 are SGHTA and FQGTGA. CDR3 length: 15 residues. The CDR3 is CASRNTFANTGELFF. Written as DNA, the CDR3 is TGTGCCAGCAGGAACACATTCGCGAACACCGGGGAGCTGTTTTTT.

V gene TRBV10-3 combines with J gene TRBJ2-1; 10 positions match TRBD2. J gave up 0 bases and V 5 bases, and 1 base lay outside the gene matches. CDR3 size: 15 residues. Germline lookup yields CDR1 ENHRY and CDR2 SYGVKD. The CDR3 DNA reads TGTGCCATCAGTCCTAGCGGGGGCTCCTACAATGAGCAGTTCTTC. Translation: CAISPSGGSYNEQFF.

V and J are TRBV19 and TRBJ1-2, with TRBD1 identical over 12 bases. The germline CDR1 and CDR2 sequences are LNHDA and SQIVND (reference sequence). The V segment lost 5 bases and the J segment 5 bases; nucleotides outside the gene matches: 12. The CDR3 covers 17 residues. CDR3 residues: CASSSPGQGALRYGYTF. The CDR3 DNA sequence: TGTGCCAGTAGTTCCCCGGGACAGGGGGCGCTTCGGTATGGCTACACCTTC.

CDR3 nucleotide sequence: TGCGCCAGCAGCTTGATGAGCGGGAGAAGCACCGGGGAGCTGTTTTTT. Protein sequence: CASSLMSGRSTGELFF. The genes are TRBV5-1 and TRBJ2-2; the match to TRBD2 covers 8 bases. Germline CDR1 SGHRS, CDR2 YFSETQ. CDR3 length: 16 amino acids. Unmatched junction bases numbered 6, after V lost 1 base and J lost 4 bases.

This sequence joins TRBV7-3 and TRBJ2-1, with a possible D match to TRBD1 (5 bases). The CDR3 consists of 16 residues. V lost 0 bases to trimming and J lost 6 bases, with 15 bases between them. Germline assignment: CDR1 SGHTA and CDR2 FQGTGA. CDR3 DNA: TGTGCCAGCAGCTTAACGGGGCTTCCAAGGGGCAATGAGCAGTTCTTC. Translated: CASSLTGLPRGNEQFF.

This chain uses TRBV2 with TRBJ1-2; D is undetermined. The germline V gene has CDR1 SNHLY and CDR2 FYNNEI. Trimming left V 8 bases short and J 4 bases short, with 11 bases between. The CDR3 has 12 amino acids. CDR3 nucleotide sequence: TGTGCCAGCGTTGCCGAGGGCTATGGCTACACCTTC. It codes for CASVAEGYGYTF.

V gene TRBV5-1 combines with J gene TRBJ2-5, with a weak D call TRBD1 (5 bases). In germline, CDR1 is SGHRS, CDR2 YFSETQ. The CDR3 is made up of 15 amino acids. V was clipped by 4 bases and J by 2 bases, with 15 bases between them. The CDR3 protein is CASSRQWGYQETQYF. CDR3 in DNA: TGCGCCAGCAGCCGACAGTGGGGTTATCAAGAGACCCAGTACTTC.

CDR3 nucleotide sequence: TGTGCCAGCAGCCTACGGTCAGCGGGAGGATACAATGAGCAGTTCTTC. As protein: CASSLRSAGGYNEQFF. This sequence joins TRBV11-2 and TRBJ2-1; 9 positions agree with TRBD2. Germline CDR1 SGHAT, CDR2 FQNNGV. V trimming: 5 bases; J trimming: 4 bases; junction bases outside the gene matches: 9. The CDR3 is made up of 16 amino acids.

This rearrangement joins TRBV29-1 to TRBJ2-7; 7 positions match TRBD1. The CDR3 contains 14 residues. Per the germline V gene, CDR1 is SQVTM and CDR2 is ANQGSEA. V trimming: 4 bases; J trimming: 5 bases; junction bases outside the gene matches: 11. The CDR3 coding sequence is TGCAGCGTTGCGTATTACAGGGGAACAGACGAGCAGTACTTC. Protein sequence: CSVAYYRGTDEQYF.

The chain carries TRBV5-1 and TRBJ2-7; TRBD1 matches 7 bases. CDR1 SGHRS and CDR2 YFSETQ come from the germline V gene. The CDR3 is 16 amino acids. With 4 bases clipped from V and 2 bases from J, the junction kept 12 bases outside the gene matches. The CDR3, as DNA: TGCGCCAGCAGCCTCACCCCCGGGACAGAGGCCTACGAGCAGTACTTC. Encoded protein: CASSLTPGTEAYEQYF. The full variable domain, its missing parts supplied by reference TRBV5-1 and TRBJ2-7, is KAGVTQTPRYLIKTRGQQVTLSCSPISGHRSVSWYQQTPGQGLQFLFEYFSETQRNKGNFPGRFSGRQFSNSRSEMNVSTLELGDSALYLCASSLTPGTEAYEQYFGPGTRLTVT.

The rearrangement joins TRBV28 to TRBJ2-1, with D perhaps matching TRBD1 (7 bases). V was trimmed by 9 bases and J by 4 bases, leaving 16 bases between them. From germline, CDR1 is MDHEN and CDR2 SYDVKM. The CDR3 runs to 14 residues. This CDR3 reads CASSDREEYNEQFF. The CDR3 DNA reads as TGTGCCAGTTCCGACAGGGAGGAATACAATGAGCAGTTCTTC.

CDR3 loop: CASSETVKNEKLFF. The CDR3, as DNA: TGTGCCAGCAGTGAGACAGTTAAAAATGAAAAACTGTTTTTT. The chain joins TRBV11-3 to TRBJ1-4, with D tentatively TRBD1 (5 bases). V lost 6 bases and J 5 bases, leaving 13 bases between the germline ends. CDR3 size: 14 residues. Germline CDR1 SGHNT, CDR2 YENEEA.

This clone has only one observation. The gene calls are TRBV19 and TRBJ1-1, with TRBD1 matching 8 bases. CDR1 LNHDA and CDR2 SQIVND come from the germline V gene (reference sequence). This CDR3 is built from 15 residues. The V gene end was trimmed by 5 bases and the J gene end by 0 bases; junction bases not matched to a gene: 5. The CDR3 protein is CASSQQGALNTEAFF. The CDR3 nucleotides read TGTGCCAGTAGTCAGCAGGGGGCCTTGAACACTGAAGCTTTCTTT. The full variable domain, its missing parts supplied by reference TRBV19 and TRBJ1-1, is DGGITQSPKYLFRKEGQNVTLSCEQNLNHDAMYWYRQDPGQGLRLIYYSQIVNDFQKGDIAEGYSVSREKKESFPLTVTSAQKNPTAFYLCASSQQGALNTEAFFGQGTRLTVV.

The chain is built from TRBV28 and TRBJ2-6, with D tentatively TRBD1 (5 bases). Germline assignment: CDR1 MDHEN and CDR2 SYDVKM. CDR3 length: 15 amino acids. Trimming cost V 5 bases and J 2 bases, with 10 bases left between them. Here the CDR3 DNA reads TGTGCCAGCAGTCAAGCAGGGACTGGGGCCAACGTCCTGACTTTC. This sequence encodes CASSQAGTGANVLTF.

The chain carries TRBV19 and TRBJ1-5, with 7 bases matching TRBD1. V trimming: 9 bases; J trimming: 7 bases; junction bases outside the gene matches: 9. The germline V gene encodes CDR1 LNHDA and CDR2 SQIVND (reference sequence). The CDR3 is 13 amino acids. The DNA of the CDR3 is TGTGCCAGCCAGACAGGGTGGATCCAGCCCCAGCATTTT. As protein: CASQTGWIQPQHF.

Comments on this clone: This same CDR3 is encoded by further DNA sequences in the sample. The genes are TRBV9 and TRBJ2-5, with a possible D match to TRBD2 (7 bases). The V gene lost 0 bases and the J gene lost 4 bases, with 10 bases spanning the gap. The germline V gene encodes CDR1 SGDLS and CDR2 YYNGEE. The CDR3 runs 14 residues. CDR3: CASSVGGGGETQYF. In DNA form, the CDR3 reads TGTGCCAGCAGCGTAGGGGGAGGGGGAGAGACCCAGTACTTC.

This chain connects TRBV6-5 to TRBJ2-3, with 7 bases matching TRBD1. This CDR3 is built from 13 residues. CDR1 and CDR2 from the germline V gene are MNHEY and SVGAGI. The trim removed 8 bases at V and 2 bases at J, leaving 4 bases unmatched. The CDR3 DNA is TGTGCCAGCGAGGACAGGAACACAGATACGCAGTATTTT. It encodes CASEDRNTDTQYF.